Reported below is one T cell receptor beta chain. Its antigen is not identified. Amplification used 60 Vbeta primers and 13 Jbeta primers. In the source study's methods: Around 12 million of some 80 million unique TCR beta chains were shared, per a later count. Sequencing used immunoSEQ multiplex PCR; TCRdb keeps in-frame clones, though not all of them. The V and J calls and clone size are taken from that table; D and trimming were inferred from the DNA. The repertoire consists of about 160,000 clones, with about 79% occurring once and the leading ten covering less than 0.9%. These data belong to a study of cytomegalovirus exposure and HLA in healthy donors. Study-level results: A missense DCLRE1C variant was associated with V- and J-gene trimming of TCR beta chains in a later analysis, and an independent cohort replicated the association. Apparent HLA restriction characterized most CMV-associated TCR beta chains in a later analysis. Analysis was performed later, and it showed HLA-associated TCR beta chains to be more clonally expanded than equally common others.

Trimming pared 6 bases from V and 0 bases from J, leaving 9 bases between. The CDR3 is made up of 13 amino acids. Per the germline V gene, CDR1 is SGHRS and CDR2 is YFSETQ. This rearrangement joins TRBV5-1 to TRBJ2-5, with a possible D match to TRBD1 (5 bases). The TCR comes from a female donor in good health and CMV-seronegative. Sequencing was carried out using PBMCs. The CDR3 loop is CASKQTDQETQYF. The CDR3, as DNA: TGCGCCAGCAAACAGACAGACCAAGAGACCCAGTACTTC. Using reference TRBV5-1 and TRBJ2-5 for the parts outside the CDR3, the full variable domain is KAGVTQTPRYLIKTRGQQVTLSCSPISGHRSVSWYQQTPGQGLQFLFEYFSETQRNKGNFPGRFSGRQFSNSRSEMNVSTLELGDSALYLCASKQTDQETQYFGPGTRLLVL.